This T cell receptor (beta chain) appears in the sequencing data of a study of cytomegalovirus exposure and HLA in healthy donors. Study-wide points: Several of the most significant clusters were apparently associated with common viral pathogens in a later analysis. Earlier results showed most TCR beta V segments being productive about 90% or about 30% of the time. Reports showed the classifier diagnosing cytomegalovirus status with high specificity and sensitivity.

60 Vbeta and 13 Jbeta primers were used in PCR. Assay used: immunoSEQ multiplex PCR; TCRdb lists only in-frame clones, some missing. The listing records approximately 150,000 clones. To note about this clone: Its specificity is unknown.

The sequenced sample consisted of PBMCs. This TCR derives from a woman under 30 in good health and CMV-seronegative.

CDR3: CASSLAASMWNTEAFF. CDR3 bases: TGTGCCAGCAGCTTGGCCGCCAGTATGTGGAACACTGAAGCTTTCTTT. This rearrangement joins TRBV5-4 to TRBJ1-1, with D unclear. V gave up 0 bases and J gave up 1 base, with 13 bases separating them. The CDR3 is made up of 16 amino acids. Germline V gene lookup returns CDR1 SGHNT and CDR2 YYREEE (reference sequence).